The clone carrying this TCR beta chain was seen a single time. Trimming cost V 3 bases and J 10 bases; bases outside gene matches: 14. The CDR3 is 16 residues long. In germline, CDR1 is MNHEY, CDR2 SMNVEV (reference sequence). These data come from a study of control samples from healthy donors and cancer patients. The table came from immunoSEQ multiplex PCR; TCRdb's copy has only in-frame clones and leaves some out. The repertoire consists of about 150,000 clones, with about nine tenths occurring once and the leading ten covering 4.9%. The sequence came from a young man in good health. V gene TRBV27 combines with J gene TRBJ2-1, with 8 bases aligning to TRBD2. Sequences were obtained from blood. The CDR3 loop is CASSLGYTGGAGEQFF. CDR3 sequence (DNA): TGTGCCAGCAGTTTGGGATATACCGGGGGGGCCGGGGAGCAGTTCTTC.